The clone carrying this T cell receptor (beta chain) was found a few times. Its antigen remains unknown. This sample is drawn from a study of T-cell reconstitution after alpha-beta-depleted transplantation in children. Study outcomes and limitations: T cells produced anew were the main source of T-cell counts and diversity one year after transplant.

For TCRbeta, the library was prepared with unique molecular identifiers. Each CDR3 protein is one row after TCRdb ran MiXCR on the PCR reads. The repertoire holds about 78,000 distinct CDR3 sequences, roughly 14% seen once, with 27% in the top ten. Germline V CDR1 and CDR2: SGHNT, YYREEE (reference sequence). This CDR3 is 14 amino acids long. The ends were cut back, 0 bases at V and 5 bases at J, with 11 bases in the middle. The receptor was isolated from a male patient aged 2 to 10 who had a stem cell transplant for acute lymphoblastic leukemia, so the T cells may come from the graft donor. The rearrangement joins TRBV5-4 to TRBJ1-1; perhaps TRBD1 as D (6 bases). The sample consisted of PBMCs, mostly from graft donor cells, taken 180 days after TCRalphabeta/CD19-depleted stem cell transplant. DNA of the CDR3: TGTGCCAGCAGCTTGGTTCAGGGGTCAACTGAAGCTTTCTTT. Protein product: CASSLVQGSTEAFF.